Reported below is one TCR beta chain. Profiled with immunoSEQ multiplex PCR; TCRdb holds only in-frame clones, not every one. The top ten clones hold approximately 4% of a sample with around 55,000 clones, 88% of them seen once. The data stem from a study of control samples from healthy donors and cancer patients. The CDR3 totals 15 residues. Per the germline V gene, CDR1 is LGHNT and CDR2 is FRNRAP. Between the trimmed V and J ends, which lost 1 base and 2 bases, there was a span of 11 bases. V usage is TRBV12-5 and J usage is TRBJ1-2, with D possibly TRBD1 on 5 matching bases. The sequence was collected from a man between 45 and 60 years old in good health. The specimen was blood. CDR3 DNA sequence: TGTGCTAGTGGTTTGGCAGGGACGCCGAACTATGGCTACACCTTC. This codes for CASGLAGTPNYGYTF.